The source of this T cell receptor beta chain is a study of OX40 agonist ivuxolimab in advanced cancers. The CDR3 length is 15 residues. Germline CDR1 and CDR2: LGHNA and YNFKEQ. Unmatched junction bases numbered 8, after V lost 4 bases and J lost 5 bases. As regards this clone: Antigen specificity is unknown.

Profiling relied on immunoSEQ multiplex PCR, and the TCRdb table lists in-frame clones only, not all of them. The sample contains 100,000 to 150,000 clones, 80% to 95% of which appear only once. Study-wide results and caveats: On average, CD8+ T cells showed a greater number of expanded clones than CD4+.

The starting material was CD4+ or CD8+ T cells sorted from blood, obtained in a trial of the OX40 agonist ivuxolimab. The TCR originated in an adult with an advanced solid tumor such as melanoma, head and neck, liver or kidney cancer. This chain connects TRBV4-2 to TRBJ2-5; TRBD1 aligns across 9 bases. CDR3 in DNA: TGTGCCAGCAGCCGGGACAGGGCTCCGCGGGAGACCCAGTACTTC. Residues: CASSRDRAPRETQYF.